The present T cell receptor (beta chain) was sequenced within a study of T cell responses to AZD1222 COVID-19 vaccine. There are a few counts of this clone. Antigen unknown. Study-level findings and limits: Clonal diversity was possibly underestimated, and the donors were mostly white British, with more females. Every sample of the repertoires postdated the peak T cell response.

CDR1 and CDR2 from the germline V gene are SGHRS and YFSETQ. This CDR3 is built from 15 residues. Unmatched junction bases numbered 9, after V lost 4 bases and J lost 8 bases. Libraries were prepared by immunoSEQ multiplex PCR; TCRdb keeps only in-frame clonotypes and omits some of them. The sample contains 140,000 to 150,000 clones, 90% to 95% of which appear only once. The specimen comprised peripheral blood, sampled on day 0 of MenACWY control vaccination. The J gene is TRBJ1-4, the V gene TRBV5-1, with 9 bases that match TRBD1. The sequence was obtained from an adult in good health. CDR3 loop: CASSPQVTGGEKLFF. CDR3 in DNA: TGCGCCAGCAGCCCGCAGGTGACAGGGGGAGAAAAACTGTTTTTT.